This T cell receptor (beta chain) came from a study of blood T cell repertoires in COVID-19. On the study more broadly: The origin of the acute and convalescent COVID-19 samples was the United States, Italy and Spain. The analysed material was cDNA or gDNA that came from T cells, B-cell-depleted T cells, or PBMCs.

As processed by the authors: Estimated nucleated cell counts came from reference gene primer amplification. Sequencing was performed with immunoSEQ multiplex PCR; in TCRdb, only in-frame clones are kept and a portion is missing. That table furnishes V, J and clone size, whereas the DNA furnished D and trimming. Seen here are about 99,000 clones, over 80% observed once, and the top ten hold 2%. The CDR3 length is 15 residues. Germline CDR1 is SGHNT and CDR2 is YYREEE (reference sequence). Trimming left V 1 base short and J 3 bases short, with 13 bases between. The sequencing sample was made of peripheral blood. The chain recombines TRBV5-4 with TRBJ1-1; weak D call: TRBD1 (5 bases). This sequence originates from a man between 65 and 85 years old with active or convalescent COVID-19. The CDR3 reads CASSLIIGADTEAFF. In nucleotides, the CDR3 is TGTGCCAGCAGCTTGATTATAGGGGCGGACACTGAAGCTTTCTTT.